This is a list of T cell receptor beta chains from one sample in a study of shared clonotypes between healthy human individuals. The method was immunoSEQ multiplex PCR; TCRdb's version includes in-frame clones alone and lacks a portion of them. The sample lists just over 2,000,000 clones, over 85% seen once, with 0.85% to 1.2% in the top ten. Sample: naive CD8+ T cells sorted from blood. These receptors were taken from a man aged 18 to 30 in good health. Both conserved end residues are part of each CDR3. D genes are given only for firm matches. Clone size is stated in some rows and not others, as once, few, many or a class when expanded.

length: 15; V: TRBV7-9; J: TRBJ2-3; size: NA; D: NA; CDR3: CASSIVGGSTDTQYF; DNA: TGTGCCAGCAGCATAGTAGGAGGCAGCACAGATACGCAGTATTTT
length: 13; V: TRBV6-6; J: TRBJ2-7; size: NA; D: TRBD2; CDR3: CASSLAGGYEQYF; DNA: TGTGCCAGCAGTTTAGCGGGAGGCTACGAGCAGTACTTC
length: 14; V: TRBV9; J: TRBJ2-3; size: NA; D: NA; CDR3: CASTEDTRTDTQYF; DNA: TGTGCCAGCACCGAGGACACCCGCACAGATACGCAGTATTTT
length: 13; V: TRBV6-5; J: TRBJ2-7; size: once; D: NA; CDR3: CASSLTGPYEQYF; DNA: TGTGCCAGCAGCCTGACGGGTCCCTACGAGCAGTACTTC
length: 13; V: TRBV4-3; J: TRBJ2-1; size: NA; D: NA; CDR3: CASSQDLGNEQFF; DNA: TGCGCCAGCAGCCAAGATCTTGGCAATGAGCAGTTCTTC
length: 22; V: TRBV12-1; J: TRBJ1-2; size: once; D: NA; CDR3: CASSFKGEGGQRCSPPNYGYTF; DNA: TGTGCCAGCAGCTTTAAAGGAGAGGGGGGACAGCGGTGTTCTCCGCCTAACTATGGCTACACCTTC
length: 14; V: TRBV19; J: TRBJ1-2; size: NA; D: NA; CDR3: CASSIDLESLGYTF; DNA: TGTGCCAGTAGTATAGATCTGGAGTCGCTCGGCTACACCTTC
length: 17; V: TRBV27; J: TRBJ2-1; size: NA; D: NA; CDR3: CASSFSRVKYGSNEQFF; DNA: TGTGCCAGCAGTTTCAGCAGGGTCAAGTACGGGTCCAATGAGCAGTTCTTC
length: 17; V: TRBV5-4; J: TRBJ2-3; size: NA; D: TRBD2; CDR3: CASSGGTSGSTTDTQYF; DNA: TGTGCCAGCAGCGGAGGGACTAGCGGGAGTACAACAGATACGCAGTATTTT
length: 15; V: TRBV28; J: TRBJ1-2; size: NA; D: NA; CDR3: CASSFPTASLYGYTF; DNA: TGTGCCAGCAGTTTTCCGACGGCATCCCTTTATGGCTACACCTTC
length: 13; V: TRBV5-1; J: TRBJ1-5; size: NA; D: NA; CDR3: CASSVGYNQPQHF; DNA: TGCGCCAGCAGCGTAGGGTACAATCAGCCCCAGCATTTT
length: 13; V: TRBV5-4; J: TRBJ1-2; size: NA; D: NA; CDR3: CASSLFTDPGYTF; DNA: TGTGCCAGCAGCCTTTTTACGGATCCTGGCTACACCTTC
length: 15; V: TRBV9; J: TRBJ1-4; size: NA; D: TRBD1; CDR3: CASSAWTGGGEKLFF; DNA: TGTGCCAGCAGCGCGTGGACAGGGGGCGGTGAAAAACTGTTTTTT
length: 13; V: TRBV7-6; J: TRBJ1-6; size: few; D: NA; CDR3: CASSLQTNSPLHF; DNA: TGTGCCAGCAGCTTACAGACGAATTCACCCCTCCACTTT